The 13 T cell receptor beta chains reported below all come from one sample, sequenced in a study of control samples from healthy donors and cancer patients. Clones were sequenced by immunoSEQ multiplex PCR, and TCRdb holds only the in-frame ones, with some missing. The repertoire has around 58,000 clones, more than 95% of them found once; the top ten carry less than 1.1%. Input material: blood. All receptors derive from a young woman in good health.

The V call is TRBV6-1, the J call TRBJ1-3; 8 nucleotides agree with TRBD1. V shed 3 bases, J shed 0 bases, and the junction held 7 bases outside the gene matches. This CDR3 has 17 amino acids. Germline CDR1 reads MNHNS; CDR2 reads SASEGT. This CDR3 reads CASSDDRGQYSGNTIYF. CDR3 coding DNA: TGTGCCAGCAGTGATGACAGGGGCCAGTACTCTGGAAACACCATATATTTT.

This clone was counted a single time. The V call is TRBV3-1 (or the pseudogene TRBV3-2), the J call TRBJ1-5; 7 bases fit TRBD1. Trimming cost V 6 bases and J 3 bases; bases outside gene matches: 5. Germline lookup yields CDR1 LGHDT and CDR2 YNNKEL (reference sequence). The CDR3 sequence is 14 residues long. Here the CDR3 DNA reads TGTGCCAGCAGTCAGACAGGGTCCAATCAGCCCCAGCATTTT. Its protein is CASSQTGSNQPQHF.

The chain is built from TRBV3-1 (or the pseudogene TRBV3-2) and TRBJ1-2; D uncertain. V was trimmed by 1 base and J by 4 bases, leaving 10 bases between them. From germline, CDR1 is LGHDT and CDR2 YNNKEL (reference sequence). This CDR3 is built from 14 residues. CDR3 sequence (DNA): TGTGCCAGCAGCCAAGGTTCAGGCTTCTATGGCTACACCTTC. Amino acids: CASSQGSGFYGYTF.

The chain uses TRBV27 and TRBJ1-1; D uncertain. Germline V lookup: CDR1 MNHEY, CDR2 SMNVEV (reference sequence). The CDR3 spans 13 residues. The V end lost 8 bases, the J end lost 0 bases, and 10 bases lay between the germline ends. The CDR3 region is CASRGGMNTEAFF. CDR3 bases: TGTGCCAGCCGCGGAGGGATGAACACTGAAGCTTTCTTT.

V is TRBV6-5 and J is TRBJ2-5; 8 nucleotides match TRBD1. The V and J ends lost 2 bases and 5 bases, in that order; junction bases with no gene match: 10. The CDR3 spans 16 residues. In germline, CDR1 is MNHEY, CDR2 SVGAGI. The CDR3, as DNA: TGTGCCAGCAGTTACCGGACAGGGAGGAGGGCGGAGACCCAGTACTTC. Translating it yields CASSYRTGRRAETQYF.

This chain joins TRBV7-6 and TRBJ2-6; weak D call: TRBD2 (5 bases). The V and J ends lost 0 bases and 4 bases respectively, with 13 bases between them. Germline V gives CDR1 SGHVS, CDR2 FNYEAQ. The CDR3 consists of 17 residues. In nucleotides, the CDR3 is TGTGCCAGCAGCTTAGCGCCCGGAGGTGAAGGGGCCAACGTCCTGACTTTC. This encodes CASSLAPGGEGANVLTF. The whole variable domain, remainder taken from reference TRBV7-6 and TRBJ2-6, is GAGVSQSPRYKVTKRGQDVALRCDPISGHVSLYWYRQALGQGPEFLTYFNYEAQQDKSGLPNDRFSAERPEGSISTLTIQRTEQRDSAMYRCASSLAPGGEGANVLTFGAGSRLTVL.

The chain combines TRBV6-4 with TRBJ1-1, with 10 bases aligning to TRBD1. V was pared by 8 bases and J by 2 bases, with 5 bases of the junction left unmatched. The CDR3 covers 14 residues. From germline, CDR1 is MRHNA and CDR2 SNTAGT. DNA for the CDR3: TGTGCCAGCCGACGGGACAGGGGAAACACTGAAGCTTTCTTT. Its protein product is CASRRDRGNTEAFF.

This chain connects TRBV7-9 to TRBJ1-2; D gene unclear. The V and J ends lost 6 bases and 8 bases respectively, with 10 bases between them. Germline CDR1 and CDR2: SEHNR and FQNEAQ (reference sequence). CDR3 length: 11 residues. CDR3 loop: CASRELRGYTF. DNA of the CDR3: TGTGCCAGCAGGGAACTTCGGGGCTACACCTTC. Variable domain in full (rest from reference TRBV7-9 and TRBJ1-2): DTGVSQNPRHKITKRGQNVTFRCDPISEHNRLYWYRQTLGQGPEFLTYFQNEAQLEKSRLLSDRFSAERPKGSFSTLEIQRTEQGDSAMYLCASRELRGYTFGSGTRLTVV.

The chain couples TRBV30 to TRBJ1-6; weak D call: TRBD1 (5 bases). V was shortened by 2 bases and J by 5 bases, with 13 bases between the two germline ends. This CDR3 region has 15 residues. CDR1 is GTSNPN and CDR2 is SVGIG in the germline V gene (reference sequence). CDR3 amino acids: CAWSRPGVNNSPLHF. In DNA, the CDR3 is TGTGCCTGGAGTCGCCCGGGGGTGAATAATTCACCCCTCCACTTT.

This chain uses TRBV7-2 with TRBJ1-4; D unclear. Trimming shortened V by 5 bases and J by 12 bases, and 13 bases separated the two germline ends. Germline CDR1 and CDR2: SGHTA and FQGNSA. This CDR3 is 12 amino acids long. DNA for the CDR3: TGTGCCAGCAGCATATGGAACAGCGAACTGTTTTTT. Its translation is CASSIWNSELFF.

The chain links TRBV5-6 to TRBJ2-5; D not resolved. V lost 3 bases and J lost 5, with 5 bases in between. The CDR3 covers 11 residues. Germline V gives CDR1 SGHDT, CDR2 YYEEEE. The CDR3 bases are TGTGCCAGCAGCTACGGGGAGACCCAGTACTTC. Encoded protein: CASSYGETQYF.

The V call is TRBV7-6, the J call TRBJ2-7; 9 positions agree with TRBD2. With 1 base clipped from V and 3 bases from J, the junction kept 13 bases outside the gene matches. Germline loops: CDR1 SGHVS, CDR2 FNYEAQ. The CDR3 is 18 residues long. CDR3 coding DNA: TGTGCCAGCAGCTTAGAGGAGGGGGCTAGCGGGGCCCTCTACGAGCAGTACTTC. It yields the protein CASSLEEGASGALYEQYF. Filled out from reference TRBV7-6 and TRBJ2-7, the complete variable domain reads GAGVSQSPRYKVTKRGQDVALRCDPISGHVSLYWYRQALGQGPEFLTYFNYEAQQDKSGLPNDRFSAERPEGSISTLTIQRTEQRDSAMYRCASSLEEGASGALYEQYFGPGTRLTVT.

The rearrangement uses TRBV18 and TRBJ1-5, with TRBD1 identical over 9 bases. Germline assignment: CDR1 KGHSH and CDR2 LQKENI. The CDR3 loop spans 15 amino acids. The V segment lost 5 bases and the J segment 2 bases; nucleotides outside the gene matches: 4. DNA of the CDR3: TGTGCCAGCTCATCGACAGGGGGTGGCAATCAGCCCCAGCATTTT. It encodes CASSSTGGGNQPQHF.